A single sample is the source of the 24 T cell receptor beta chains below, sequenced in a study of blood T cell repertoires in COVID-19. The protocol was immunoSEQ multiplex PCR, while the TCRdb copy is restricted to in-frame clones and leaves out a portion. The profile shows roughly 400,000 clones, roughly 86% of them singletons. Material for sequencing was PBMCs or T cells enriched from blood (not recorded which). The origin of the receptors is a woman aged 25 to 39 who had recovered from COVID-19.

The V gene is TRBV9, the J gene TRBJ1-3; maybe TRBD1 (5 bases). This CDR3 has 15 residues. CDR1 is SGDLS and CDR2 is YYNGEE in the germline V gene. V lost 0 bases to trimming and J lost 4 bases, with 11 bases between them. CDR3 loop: CASSVGPGKGNTIYF. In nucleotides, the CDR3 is TGTGCCAGCAGCGTAGGGCCAGGGAAGGGAAACACCATATATTTT.

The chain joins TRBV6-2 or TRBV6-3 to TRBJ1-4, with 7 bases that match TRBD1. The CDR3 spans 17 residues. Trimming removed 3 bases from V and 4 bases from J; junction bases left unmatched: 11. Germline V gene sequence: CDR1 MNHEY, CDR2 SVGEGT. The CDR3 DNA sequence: TGTGCCAGCAGTTATGGGGGGACGGGACAGAGTAATGAAAAACTGTTTTTT. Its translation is CASSYGGTGQSNEKLFF.

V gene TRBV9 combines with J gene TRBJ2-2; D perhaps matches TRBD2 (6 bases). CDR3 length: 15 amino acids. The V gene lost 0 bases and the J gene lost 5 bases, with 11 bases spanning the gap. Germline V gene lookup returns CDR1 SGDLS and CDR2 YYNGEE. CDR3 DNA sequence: TGTGCCAGCAGCGTAGACGGAGGGAGTACCGGGGAGCTGTTTTTT. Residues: CASSVDGGSTGELFF.

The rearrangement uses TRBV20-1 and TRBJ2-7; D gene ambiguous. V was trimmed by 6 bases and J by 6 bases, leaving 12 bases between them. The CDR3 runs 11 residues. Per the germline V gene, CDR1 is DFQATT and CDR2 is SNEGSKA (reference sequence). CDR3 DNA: TGCAGTGCCGGTTTTAAGCTCGAGCAGTACTTC. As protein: CSAGFKLEQYF.

CDR3 amino acids: CASSQGTGEEKLFF. The DNA for the CDR3 is TGTGCTTCGAGCCAAGGGACAGGGGAAGAAAAACTGTTTTTT. The chain is built from TRBV4-2 and TRBJ1-4, with TRBD1 matching over 10 bases. The germline V gene encodes CDR1 LGHNA and CDR2 YNFKEQ. CDR3 length: 14 residues.

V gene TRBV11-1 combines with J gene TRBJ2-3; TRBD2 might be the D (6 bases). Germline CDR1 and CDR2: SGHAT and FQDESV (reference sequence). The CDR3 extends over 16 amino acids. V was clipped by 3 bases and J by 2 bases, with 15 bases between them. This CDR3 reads CASSLAGQTDTDTQYF. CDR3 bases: TGTGCCAGCAGCTTGGCGGGGCAGACTGACACAGATACGCAGTATTTT.

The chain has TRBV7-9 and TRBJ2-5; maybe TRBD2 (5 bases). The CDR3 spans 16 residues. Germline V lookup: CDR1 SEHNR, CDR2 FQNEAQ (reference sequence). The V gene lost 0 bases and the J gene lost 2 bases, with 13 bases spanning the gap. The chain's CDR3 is CASSLASGLGQETQYF. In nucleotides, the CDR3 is TGTGCCAGCAGCTTAGCCTCGGGGTTGGGTCAAGAGACCCAGTACTTC.

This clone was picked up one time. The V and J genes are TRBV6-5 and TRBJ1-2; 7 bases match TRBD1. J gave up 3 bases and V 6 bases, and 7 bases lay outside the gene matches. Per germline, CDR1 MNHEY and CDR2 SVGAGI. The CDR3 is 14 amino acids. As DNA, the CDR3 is TGTGCCAGCAGAAACACAGGGGTTGACTATGGCTACACCTTC. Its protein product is CASRNTGVDYGYTF.

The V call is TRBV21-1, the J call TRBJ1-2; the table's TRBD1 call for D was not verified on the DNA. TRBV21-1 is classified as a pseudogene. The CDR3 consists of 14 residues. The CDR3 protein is CASSKRQGGYGYTF. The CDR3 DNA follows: TGTGCCAGCAGCAAACGACAGGGGGGCTATGGCTACACCTTC.

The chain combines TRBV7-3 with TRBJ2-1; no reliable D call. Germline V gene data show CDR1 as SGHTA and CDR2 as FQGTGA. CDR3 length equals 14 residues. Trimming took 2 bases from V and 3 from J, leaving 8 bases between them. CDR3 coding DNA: TGTGCCAGCAGCTTACTGTCGGGCTACAATGAGCAGTTCTTC. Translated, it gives CASSLLSGYNEQFF.

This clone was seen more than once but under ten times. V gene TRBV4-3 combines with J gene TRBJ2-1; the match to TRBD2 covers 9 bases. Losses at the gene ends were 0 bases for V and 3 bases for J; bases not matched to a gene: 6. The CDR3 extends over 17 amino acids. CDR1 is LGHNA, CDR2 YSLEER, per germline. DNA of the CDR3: TGCGCCAGCAGCCAAGAATGGGGCGGGGGGGTCTACAATGAGCAGTTCTTC. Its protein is CASSQEWGGGVYNEQFF.

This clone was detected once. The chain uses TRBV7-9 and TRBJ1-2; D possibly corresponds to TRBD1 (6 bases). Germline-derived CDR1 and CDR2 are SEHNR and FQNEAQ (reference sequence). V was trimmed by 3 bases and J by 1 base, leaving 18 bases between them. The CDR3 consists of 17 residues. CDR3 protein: CASSFPGQGQFNYGYTF. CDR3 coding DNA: TGTGCCAGCAGCTTCCCGGGACAAGGTCAATTTAACTATGGCTACACCTTC.

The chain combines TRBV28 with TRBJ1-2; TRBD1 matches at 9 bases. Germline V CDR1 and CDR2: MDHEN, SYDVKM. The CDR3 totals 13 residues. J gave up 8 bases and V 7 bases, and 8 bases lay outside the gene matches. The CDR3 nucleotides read TGTGCCAGCAACCCACAGGGGGCAGGGGGCTACACCTTC. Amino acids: CASNPQGAGGYTF.

The CDR3 loop reads CASSFGTGGVAEAFF. As DNA, the CDR3 is TGTGCCAGCAGTTTCGGGACAGGCGGAGTAGCTGAAGCTTTCTTT. The V gene is TRBV27, the J gene TRBJ1-1; 8 bases agree with TRBD1. The CDR3 runs to 15 residues. V lost 3 bases to trimming and J lost 6 bases; unmatched junction nucleotides: 9. The germline gives CDR1 MNHEY, CDR2 SMNVEV (reference sequence).

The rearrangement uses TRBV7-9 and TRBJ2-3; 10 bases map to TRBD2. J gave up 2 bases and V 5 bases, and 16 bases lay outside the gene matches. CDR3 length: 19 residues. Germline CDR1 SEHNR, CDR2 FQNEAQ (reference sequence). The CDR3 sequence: CASSIFPVAGGRVTDTQYF. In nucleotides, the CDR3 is TGTGCCAGCAGCATATTTCCGGTAGCGGGGGGTCGGGTCACAGATACGCAGTATTTT.

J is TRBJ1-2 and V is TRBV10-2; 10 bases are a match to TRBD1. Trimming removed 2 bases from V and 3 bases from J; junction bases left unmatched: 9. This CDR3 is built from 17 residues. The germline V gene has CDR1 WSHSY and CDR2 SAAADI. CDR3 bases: TGCGCCAGCAGTGAGCTTTCGTGGACAGGGGGTGACTATGGCTACACCTTC. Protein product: CASSELSWTGGDYGYTF.

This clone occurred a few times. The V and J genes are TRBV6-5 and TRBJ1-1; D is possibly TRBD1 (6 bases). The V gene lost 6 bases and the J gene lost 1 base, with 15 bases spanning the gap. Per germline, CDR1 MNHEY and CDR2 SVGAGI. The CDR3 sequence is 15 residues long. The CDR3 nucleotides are TGTGCCAGCAGGTACCAACAGGGCAGGAACACTGAAGCTTTCTTT. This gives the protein CASRYQQGRNTEAFF.

CDR3 region: CASSYGEKLFF. CDR3 DNA sequence: TGTGCCAGTTCATACGGGGAAAAACTGTTTTTT. The V and J genes are TRBV19 and TRBJ1-4; D is ambiguous. V was clipped by 8 bases and J by 8 bases, with 9 bases between them. Germline V gene data show CDR1 as LNHDA and CDR2 as SQIVND (reference sequence). CDR3 size: 11 residues. Full variable domain (outside the CDR3, taken from reference TRBV19 and TRBJ1-4): DGGITQSPKYLFRKEGQNVTLSCEQNLNHDAMYWYRQDPGQGLRLIYYSQIVNDFQKGDIAEGYSVSREKKESFPLTVTSAQKNPTAFYLCASSYGEKLFFGSGTQLSVL.

In DNA form, the CDR3 reads TGTGCCAGCAGTTTATCGGGACAGGCCATGGGCGGCTACACCTTC. Amino acid sequence: CASSLSGQAMGGYTF. This sequence joins TRBV27 and TRBJ1-2; 8 bases are a match to TRBD1. This CDR3 comprises 15 residues. Germline CDR1 is MNHEY and CDR2 is SMNVEV (reference sequence). The V gene end was trimmed by 0 bases and the J gene end by 8 bases; junction bases not matched to a gene: 8.

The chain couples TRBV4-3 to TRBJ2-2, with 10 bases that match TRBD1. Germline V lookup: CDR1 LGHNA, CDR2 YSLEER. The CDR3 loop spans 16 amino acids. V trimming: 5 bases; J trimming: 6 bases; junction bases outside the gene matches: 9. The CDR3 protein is CASSSQDRGTAGELFF. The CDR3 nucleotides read TGCGCCAGCAGCTCCCAGGACAGGGGGACGGCCGGGGAGCTGTTTTTT.

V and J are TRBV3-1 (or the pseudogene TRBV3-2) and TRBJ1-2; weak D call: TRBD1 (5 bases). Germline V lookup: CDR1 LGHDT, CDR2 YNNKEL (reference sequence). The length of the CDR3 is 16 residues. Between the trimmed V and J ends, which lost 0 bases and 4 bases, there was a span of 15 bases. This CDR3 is CASSQEKQGRGYGYTF. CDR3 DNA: TGTGCCAGCAGCCAAGAGAAGCAGGGAAGAGGCTATGGCTACACCTTC.

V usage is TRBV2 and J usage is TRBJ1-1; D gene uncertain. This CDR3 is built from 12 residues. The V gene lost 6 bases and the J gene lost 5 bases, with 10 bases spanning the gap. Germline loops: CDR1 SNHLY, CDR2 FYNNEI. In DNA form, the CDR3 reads TGTGCCAGCAGGACCGCGGGTACTGAAGCTTTCTTT. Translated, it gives CASRTAGTEAFF.

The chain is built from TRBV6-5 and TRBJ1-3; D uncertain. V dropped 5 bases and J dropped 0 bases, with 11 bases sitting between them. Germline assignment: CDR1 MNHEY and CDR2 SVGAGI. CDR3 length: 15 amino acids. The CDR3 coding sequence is TGTGCCAGCAGTCGAACAACCACCTCTGGAAACACCATATATTTT. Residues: CASSRTTTSGNTIYF.

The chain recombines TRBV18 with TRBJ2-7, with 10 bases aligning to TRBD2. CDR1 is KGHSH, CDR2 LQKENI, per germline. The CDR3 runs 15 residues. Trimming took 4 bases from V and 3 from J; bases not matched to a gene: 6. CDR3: CASSRLAGPVYEQYF. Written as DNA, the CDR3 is TGTGCCAGCTCACGACTAGCGGGCCCTGTCTACGAGCAGTACTTC.